The 11 T cell receptor beta chains presented below share a single source sample, sequenced in a study of T cell responses to AZD1222 COVID-19 vaccine. Sequencing was performed with immunoSEQ multiplex PCR; in TCRdb, only in-frame clones are kept and a portion is missing. Here the sample spans around 160,000 clones, about nine tenths being singletons. The input for sequencing was peripheral blood, taken on day 0 of MenACWY control vaccination. The source of these receptors is an adult in good health.

The V call is TRBV28, the J call TRBJ1-5; the D is unclear. Between the trimmed V and J ends, which lost 1 base and 1 base, there was a span of 8 bases. Germline V lookup: CDR1 MDHEN, CDR2 SYDVKM. CDR3 length equals 15 residues. The CDR3 spells CASSLYGKSNQPQHF. CDR3 bases: TGTGCCAGCAGTTTATACGGGAAGAGCAATCAGCCCCAGCATTTT.

V is TRBV21-1 and J is TRBJ2-7; the table assigns TRBD2, which was not confirmed against the DNA. TRBV21-1 is a recognized pseudogene. The CDR3 contains 14 residues. The CDR3 DNA reads TGTGCCAGCAACCCTGGAGGGTGGGCCTACGAGCAGTACTTC. This sequence encodes CASNPGGWAYEQYF.

The V gene is TRBV7-9, the J gene TRBJ2-1; a possible D gene is TRBD1 (6 bases). The CDR3 has 15 residues. Germline assignment: CDR1 SEHNR and CDR2 FQNEAQ (reference sequence). V lost 5 bases to trimming and J lost 4 bases, with 15 bases between them. CDR3 sequence: CASSSRGRSYNEQFF. For the CDR3, the DNA is TGTGCCAGCAGCAGCAGGGGTCGATCGTACAATGAGCAGTTCTTC.

V is TRBV4-1 and J is TRBJ2-1; 12 bases align to TRBD2. Trimming took 1 base from V and 6 from J; bases not matched to a gene: 4. The V gene's germline CDR1 is MGHRA and CDR2 YSYEKL. CDR3 length: 16 amino acids. CDR3 DNA: TGCGCCAGCAGCCAAGGACTAGCGGGAGCGGTCAATGAGCAGTTCTTC. Translating it yields CASSQGLAGAVNEQFF.

The CDR3 sequence is CATSRGEGAGYGYTF. The DNA for the CDR3 is TGTGCCACCAGCAGAGGGGAAGGGGCTGGCTATGGCTACACCTTC. This rearrangement joins TRBV15 to TRBJ1-2; weak D call: TRBD1 (5 bases). Germline V gene data show CDR1 as LNHNV and CDR2 as YYDKDF (reference sequence). This CDR3 contains 15 residues. Between the trimmed V and J ends, which lost 1 base and 4 bases, there was a span of 13 bases.

In its sample, this clone was seen a few times. The rearrangement joins TRBV6-4 to TRBJ2-3, with D possibly being TRBD2 (6 bases). Trimming took off 4 bases at V and 2 bases at J, with 13 bases between the two ends. CDR3 size: 15 residues. Per germline, CDR1 MRHNA and CDR2 SNTAGT. DNA of the CDR3: TGTGCCAGCAGTGCCCTAGGCGGGAACACAGATACGCAGTATTTT. Residues: CASSALGGNTDTQYF.

V gene TRBV14 combines with J gene TRBJ1-3, with D uncertain. This CDR3 region has 12 residues. The germline V gene encodes CDR1 SGHDN and CDR2 FVKESK. Trimming shortened V by 4 bases and J by 7 bases, and 8 bases separated the two germline ends. The CDR3 bases are TGTGCCAGCAGCCCAGACCCGAACACCATATATTTT. It encodes CASSPDPNTIYF. The variable domain in full, with the rest retrieved from reference TRBV14 and TRBJ1-3, is EAGVTQFPSHSVIEKGQTVTLRCDPISGHDNLYWYRRVMGKEIKFLLHFVKESKQDESGMPNNRFLAERTGGTYSTLKVQPAELEDSGVYFCASSPDPNTIYFGEGSWLTVV.

The chain couples TRBV27 to TRBJ1-6; D uncertain. V lost 6 bases and J 10 bases, leaving 16 bases between the germline ends. Germline V gene data show CDR1 as MNHEY and CDR2 as SMNVEV (reference sequence). CDR3 length: 14 amino acids. The CDR3 DNA is TGTGCCAGCAGCCCCCGCACAGCAAGCTCACCCCTCCACTTT. It yields the protein CASSPRTASSPLHF.

A note on this clone: This same CDR3 is encoded by further DNA sequences in the sample. The genes are TRBV30 and TRBJ1-5; no definite D call. The length of the CDR3 is 13 residues. With 0 bases removed from V and 0 bases from J, the gap between germline ends came to 3 bases. Germline CDR1 reads GTSNPN; CDR2 reads SVGIG (reference sequence). CDR3: CAWSVNSNQPQHF. The CDR3 DNA follows: TGTGCCTGGAGTGTAAATAGCAATCAGCCCCAGCATTTT.

The CDR3 bases are TGCGCCAGCAGCCTAACAGGGACTGAAGCTTTCTTT. It translates to CASSLTGTEAFF. The chain combines TRBV5-1 with TRBJ1-1, with a tentative D call TRBD1 (6 bases). Germline lookup yields CDR1 SGHRS and CDR2 YFSETQ. V lost 4 bases, J lost 5 bases, and 9 bases lay in between. The CDR3 is 12 amino acids.

V is TRBV19 and J is TRBJ1-2; tentatively, D is TRBD1 (5 bases). This CDR3 contains 16 residues. CDR1 and CDR2 (germline): LNHDA, SQIVND (reference sequence). The ends were cut back, 1 base at V and 3 bases at J, with 15 bases in the middle. CDR3 residues: CASSIAGDRQYYGYTF. DNA of the CDR3: TGTGCCAGTAGTATAGCGGGAGACAGACAATACTATGGCTACACCTTC.